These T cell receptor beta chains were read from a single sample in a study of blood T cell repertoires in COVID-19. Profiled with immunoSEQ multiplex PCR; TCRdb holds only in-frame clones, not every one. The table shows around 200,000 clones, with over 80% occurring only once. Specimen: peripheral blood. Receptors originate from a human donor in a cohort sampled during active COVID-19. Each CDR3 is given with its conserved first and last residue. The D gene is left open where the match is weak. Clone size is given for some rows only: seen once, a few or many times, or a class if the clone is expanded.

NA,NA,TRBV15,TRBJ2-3,CATSRGNSDTQYF,TGTGCCACCAGCAGAGGTAACTCAGATACGCAGTATTTT
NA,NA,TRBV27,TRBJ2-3,CASSNVAVLTNTQYF,TGTGCCAGCAGTAATGTAGCGGTCCTCACAAATACGCAGTATTTT
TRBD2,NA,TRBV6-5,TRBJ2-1,CASSLAGEYNEQFF,TGTGCCAGCTCCCTAGCGGGGGAATACAATGAGCAGTTCTTC
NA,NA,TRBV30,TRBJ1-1,CAWSTSKVTVNTEAFF,TGTGCCTGGAGTACGTCTAAGGTGACAGTTAACACTGAAGCTTTCTTT
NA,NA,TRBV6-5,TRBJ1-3,CASSPFSAGNTIYF,TGTGCCAGCAGCCCCTTTAGTGCCGGAAACACCATATATTTT
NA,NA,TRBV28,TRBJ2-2,CASSSSPGSPNTGELFF,TGTGCCAGCAGTTCCTCTCCAGGGTCCCCGAACACCGGGGAGCTGTTTTTT
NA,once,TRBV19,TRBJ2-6,CASSPQRNRANVLTF,TGTGCCAGTAGTCCTCAGAGGAATCGGGCCAACGTCCTGACTTTC
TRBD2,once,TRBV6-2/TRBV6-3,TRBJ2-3,CASSYTSGFTDTQYF,TGTGCCAGCAGTTACACTAGCGGGTTCACAGATACGCAGTATTTT
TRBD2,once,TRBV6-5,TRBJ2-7,CASYRRGGISYEQYF,TGTGCCAGCTACCGGCGGGGGGGGATCTCCTACGAGCAGTACTTC
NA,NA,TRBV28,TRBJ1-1,CASIWRGKGEAFF,TGTGCCAGCATCTGGAGAGGGAAGGGTGAAGCTTTCTTT
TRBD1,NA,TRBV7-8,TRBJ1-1,CASSSWDRMNTEAFF,TGTGCCAGCAGCTCCTGGGACAGGATGAACACTGAAGCTTTCTTT
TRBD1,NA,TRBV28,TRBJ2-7,CASSSTFLDRESSYEQYF,TGTGCCAGCAGTTCCACATTCTTAGACAGGGAGAGCTCCTACGAGCAGTACTTC
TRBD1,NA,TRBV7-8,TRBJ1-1,CASSSDRGFTEAFF,TGTGCCAGCAGCTCGGACAGGGGCTTCACTGAAGCTTTCTTT
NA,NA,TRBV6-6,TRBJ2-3,CASTQADLTDTQYF,TGTGCCAGCACTCAAGCGGACCTCACAGATACGCAGTATTTT
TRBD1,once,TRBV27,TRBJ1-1,CASSQQTGGGTEAFF,TGTGCCAGCAGTCAGCAGACAGGGGGAGGGACTGAAGCTTTCTTT
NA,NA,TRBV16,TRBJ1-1,CASMTGKEEAFF,TGTGCCAGCATGACGGGGAAGGAGGAAGCTTTCTTT
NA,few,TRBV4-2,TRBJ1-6,CASSQDLSSYNSPLHF,TGTGCCAGCAGCCAAGATCTTTCCTCCTATAATTCACCCCTCCACTTT
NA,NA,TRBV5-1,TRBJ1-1,CASSLTGLKRDTEAFF,TGCGCCAGCAGCTTGACAGGGCTCAAAAGGGACACTGAAGCTTTCTTT
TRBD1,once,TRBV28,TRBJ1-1,CASSAPLGTGYTEAFF,TGTGCCAGCAGTGCCCCCCTTGGGACAGGGTACACTGAAGCTTTCTTT
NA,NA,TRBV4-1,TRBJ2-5,CASSHPGQVYQETQYF,TGCGCCAGCAGCCACCCGGGACAAGTGTACCAAGAGACCCAGTACTTC
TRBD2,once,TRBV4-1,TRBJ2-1,CASSQDYPTSGILDEQFF,TGCGCCAGCAGCCAAGACTACCCGACTAGCGGGATTTTAGATGAGCAGTTCTTC
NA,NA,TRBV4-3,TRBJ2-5,CASSQAARGETQYF,TGCGCCAGCAGCCAAGCTGCCAGGGGAGAGACCCAGTACTTC
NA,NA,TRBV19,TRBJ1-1,CASSLYTEAFF,TGTGCCAGTAGTCTTTACACTGAAGCTTTCTTT
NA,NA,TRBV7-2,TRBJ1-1,CASSLTKTGPNAEAFF,TGTGCCAGCAGCTTAACCAAGACAGGCCCGAACGCTGAAGCTTTCTTT
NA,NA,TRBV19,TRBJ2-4,CASSIRLARNIQYF,TGTGCCAGTAGTATAAGGTTAGCAAGGAACATTCAGTACTTC
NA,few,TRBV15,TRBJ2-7,CATSSQGGSYEQYF,TGTGCCACCAGCAGCCAGGGAGGCTCCTACGAGCAGTACTTC
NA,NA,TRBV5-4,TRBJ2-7,CASSFGLAISYEQYF,TGTGCCAGCAGCTTCGGGCTAGCGATCTCCTACGAGCAGTACTTC
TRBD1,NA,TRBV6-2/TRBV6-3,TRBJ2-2,CASSKGTGADTGELFF,TGTGCCAGCAGTAAAGGGACAGGGGCGGACACCGGGGAGCTGTTTTTT
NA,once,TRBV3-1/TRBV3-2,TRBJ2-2,CASSSNTGELFF,TGTGCCAGCAGCTCAAACACCGGGGAGCTGTTTTTT
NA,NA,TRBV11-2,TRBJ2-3,CASSRRVSTDTQYF,TGTGCCAGCAGCCGCCGGGTCTCCACAGATACGCAGTATTTT
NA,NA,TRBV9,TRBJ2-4,CASSVGEDKAKNIQYF,TGTGCCAGCAGCGTGGGGGAGGATAAGGCCAAAAACATTCAGTACTTC
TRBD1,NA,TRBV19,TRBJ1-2,CASSMDRGNYGYTF,TGTGCCAGTAGTATGGACAGGGGGAACTATGGCTACACCTTC
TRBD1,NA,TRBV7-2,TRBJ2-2,CASSPTGMNTGELFF,TGTGCCAGCAGCCCGACAGGGATGAACACCGGGGAGCTGTTTTTT
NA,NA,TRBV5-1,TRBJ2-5,CASSPERVGQETQYF,TGCGCCAGCAGCCCCGAGCGGGTCGGGCAAGAGACCCAGTACTTC
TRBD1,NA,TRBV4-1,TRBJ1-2,CASSPAGTGPYGYTF,TGCGCCAGCAGCCCGGCCGGGACAGGGCCCTATGGCTACACCTTC
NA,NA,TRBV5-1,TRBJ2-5,CASSPGETQYF,TGCGCCAGCAGCCCGGGAGAGACCCAGTACTTC
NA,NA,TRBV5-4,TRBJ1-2,CASSLSGSDYGYTF,TGTGCCAGCAGCTTGTCAGGCTCGGACTATGGCTACACCTTC